The 4 T cell receptor beta chains below come from one sample, sequenced in a study of cytomegalovirus exposure and HLA in healthy donors. Profiling relied on immunoSEQ multiplex PCR, and the TCRdb table lists in-frame clones only, not all of them. The repertoire holds about 180,000 clones, around 85% seen once, with around a sixth in the top ten. Material for sequencing was PBMCs. These receptors were collected from a man between 18 and 29 years old in good health and CMV-seropositive.

A note on this clone: This specimen includes other DNA sequences encoding the same CDR3. CDR3 DNA: TGTGCCATCAGCCCGGGACAGGGGCTTTACGAGCAGTACTTC. It translates to CAISPGQGLYEQYF. V and J are TRBV10-3 and TRBJ2-7; 10 bases are a match to TRBD1. Germline V CDR1 and CDR2: ENHRY, SYGVKD. V trimming: 6 bases; J trimming: 4 bases; junction bases outside the gene matches: 6. This CDR3 contains 14 residues.

The chain employs TRBV4-1 and TRBJ2-1; 9 nucleotides align to TRBD1. The CDR3 covers 15 residues. Per the germline V gene, CDR1 is MGHRA and CDR2 is YSYEKL. V gave up 1 base and J gave up 6 bases; unmatched junction bases: 4. CDR3 in amino acids: CASSQAGGQGNEQFF. The CDR3 DNA is TGCGCCAGCAGCCAAGCCGGGGGACAGGGCAATGAGCAGTTCTTC.

The rearrangement uses TRBV11-3 and TRBJ2-1; TRBD2 matches 8 bases. This CDR3 region has 15 residues. The junction had 7 bases not matched to a gene; V was cut back by 3 bases and J by 6 bases. Germline CDR1 SGHNT, CDR2 YENEEA. The CDR3 nucleotides are TGTGCCAGCAGCTTCGACAGCGGGGGCCTCAATGAGCAGTTCTTC. It codes for CASSFDSGGLNEQFF.

The V gene is TRBV6-1, the J gene TRBJ1-3; possibly TRBD1 for D (5 bases). The CDR3 contains 13 residues. Trimming pared 4 bases from V and 9 bases from J, leaving 13 bases between. Germline CDR1 is MNHNS and CDR2 is SASEGT. The CDR3 loop is CASSVSRQGTIYF. The CDR3 DNA follows: TGTGCCAGCAGTGTCTCCAGGCAGGGCACCATATATTTT.